The clone carrying this TCR beta chain was recorded a few times. What it binds is not known. The sample is drawn from a study of response to subunit inactivated influenza vaccine. TCRdb reanalysed the RT-PCR reads using MiXCR and keeps one entry per CDR3 protein. The data show about 520,000 distinct CDR3 sequences, approximately 7.8% seen once. General study findings and limits: Authors suggested each seasonal flu vaccination may recruit only limited numbers of new T cells.

The germline V gene encodes CDR1 ENHRY and CDR2 SYGVKD. Trimming cost V 3 bases and J 0 bases, with 6 bases left between them. CDR3 length: 13 amino acids. Source: PBMCs from blood, taken roughly 24 months after vaccination. This clonotype was sampled from a man in his fifties or sixties who received an inactivated influenza vaccine. The gene calls are TRBV10-3 and TRBJ2-7, with D hard to call. The chain's CDR3 is CAISDPVSYEQYF. CDR3 coding DNA: TGTGCCATCAGTGATCCAGTCTCCTACGAGCAGTACTTC.